This entry lists 10 T cell receptor beta chains sequenced from one sample in a study of T cells in women clearing cervical HPV infection. The protocol was immunoSEQ multiplex PCR, while the TCRdb copy is restricted to in-frame clones and leaves out a portion. In total, the table holds tens of thousands of clones. The sample taken for sequencing was blood buffy coat. The receptors shown here come from a woman between 18 and 70 years old with a cervical HPV16 infection that either progressed to CIN3+ or cleared (not recorded which).

Concerning this clone itself: The read stops 3 residues short of the end of the CDR3; the missing end is completed from the germline J gene. The J gene is TRBJ1-1, the V gene TRBV19; no reliable D call. This CDR3 comprises 13 residues. Trimming left V 2 bases short and J 1 base short, with 5 bases between. Germline CDR1 is LNHDA and CDR2 is SQIVND (reference sequence). The sequenced part of the CDR3 DNA is TGTGCCAGTAGTATAAACAGGAACACTGAA. This sequence encodes CASSINRNTE. From start to end, the CDR3 is CASSINRNTEAFF.

As concerns this clone: The read halts 3 residues ahead of the CDR3 end, with the missing end drawn from the germline J gene. The chain uses TRBV7-3 and TRBJ2-2; 15 positions match TRBD2. The V gene's germline CDR1 is SGHTA and CDR2 FQGTGA. The CDR3 is made up of 16 amino acids. The J segment lost 7 bases and the V segment lost 5 bases, leaving 5 bases of the junction unmatched. CDR3 amino acids: CASSHGLAGGDGELFF. The sequenced part of the CDR3 DNA is TGTGCCAGCAGCCACGGACTAGCGGGGGGGGACGGGGAG.

Concerning this clone: The read halts 3 residues ahead of the CDR3 end, with the missing end drawn from the germline J gene. This chain uses TRBV6-2 or TRBV6-3 with TRBJ2-7, with D perhaps assigned TRBD1 or TRBD2 (5 bases each). Looked up from germline, CDR1 is MNHEY and CDR2 is SVGEGT. The CDR3 is 14 amino acids. Between the trimmed V and J ends, which lost 5 bases and 3 bases, there was a span of 14 bases. The covered CDR3 bases are TGTGCCAGCAGTGAGGGGCTGAGGGACTACGAG. The encoded protein is CASSEGLRDYE. The CDR3 reads in full as CASSEGLRDYEQYF.

For this clone: The read terminates 3 residues ahead of where the CDR3 ends, so the germline J gene completes it. V gene TRBV7-9 combines with J gene TRBJ2-3; 7 bases are shared with TRBD2. Germline-derived CDR1 and CDR2 are SEHNR and FQNEAQ (reference sequence). The CDR3 loop spans 13 amino acids. The CDR3 spells CASSPRGVVTQYF. CDR3 bases read: TGTGCCAGCAGCCCCCGGGGGGTTGTGACG.

This chain's CDR3 is CASSGGSSGRAETQYF. CDR3 DNA (partial): TGTGCCAGCAGCGGAGGCTCTAGCGGGAGGGCCGAGACC. The J gene is TRBJ2-5, the V gene TRBV7-6, with 12 bases fitting TRBD2. The read finishes 3 residues shy of the CDR3 end, and the germline J gene is used to complete it. From germline, CDR1 is SGHVS and CDR2 FNYEAQ. The junction had 9 bases not matched to a gene; V was cut back by 5 bases and J by 5 bases. This CDR3 region has 16 residues.

The part of the CDR3 DNA that was read is TGTGCCAGTAGCCCGACAAGGAATTCACCA. Its translation: CASSPTRNSP. The entire CDR3 protein reads CASSPTRNSPLFF. The gene calls are TRBV19 and TRBJ1-4; D is unclear. The read finishes 3 residues shy of the CDR3 end, and the germline J gene is used to complete it. This CDR3 contains 13 residues. Germline V gene lookup returns CDR1 LNHDA and CDR2 SQIVND (reference sequence). Supplemented by reference TRBV19 and TRBJ1-4, the full variable domain reads DGGITQSPKYLFRKEGQNVTLSCEQNLNHDAMYWYRQDPGQGLRLIYYSQIVNDFQKGDIAEGYSVSREKKESFPLTVTSAQKNPTAFYLCASSPTRNSPLFFGSGTQLSVL.

The sequenced CDR3 bases are TGCAGTGCTAGAAGGACAGCCGCCGGGGAG. Residues: CSARRTAAGE. The whole CDR3 protein is CSARRTAAGELFF. The chain links TRBV20-1 to TRBJ2-2; D is perhaps TRBD1 (6 bases). From the germline J gene comes the end of the CDR3, since the read stops 3 residues before it. This CDR3 contains 13 residues. Germline loops: CDR1 DFQATT, CDR2 SNEGSKA (reference sequence). V dropped 2 bases and J dropped 6 bases, with 10 bases sitting between them.

As for this clone: The CDR3 is cut off 3 residues early in the read; its end comes from the germline J gene. The chain recombines TRBV10-3 with TRBJ2-3, with 8 bases identical to TRBD1. The CDR3 contains 13 residues. The ends lost 5 bases at V and 4 bases at J; junction bases unmatched: 2. Germline CDR1 is ENHRY and CDR2 is SYGVKD. CDR3 protein: CAISRQGPDTQYF. Incomplete CDR3 DNA: TGTGCCATCAGTAGACAGGGGCCAGATACG.

Notes on this clone: From the germline J gene comes the end of the CDR3, since the read stops 3 residues before it. The rearrangement joins TRBV7-7 to TRBJ2-2; 14 nucleotides agree with TRBD2. CDR3 length equals 17 residues. Germline CDR1 reads SSHAT; CDR2 reads FNYEAQ (reference sequence). Trimming took 5 bases from V and 7 from J; bases not matched to a gene: 9. Incomplete CDR3 DNA: TGTGCCAGCAGCCCCCCGACTAGCGGGAGGGCTAGCGGGGAG. It yields the protein CASSPPTSGRASGE. The whole CDR3 sequence reads CASSPPTSGRASGELFF.

Regarding this clone: The observed sequence ends 3 residues before the CDR3 terminus, with the missing tail filled in from the germline J gene. The genes are TRBV20-1 and TRBJ2-5; TRBD1 might be the D (6 bases). This CDR3 comprises 15 residues. Germline lookup yields CDR1 DFQATT and CDR2 SNEGSKA (reference sequence). Here the CDR3 reads CSARVGGPTKSTQYF. CDR3 bases read: TGCAGTGCTAGAGTTGGGGGCCCAACCAAGAGCACC.